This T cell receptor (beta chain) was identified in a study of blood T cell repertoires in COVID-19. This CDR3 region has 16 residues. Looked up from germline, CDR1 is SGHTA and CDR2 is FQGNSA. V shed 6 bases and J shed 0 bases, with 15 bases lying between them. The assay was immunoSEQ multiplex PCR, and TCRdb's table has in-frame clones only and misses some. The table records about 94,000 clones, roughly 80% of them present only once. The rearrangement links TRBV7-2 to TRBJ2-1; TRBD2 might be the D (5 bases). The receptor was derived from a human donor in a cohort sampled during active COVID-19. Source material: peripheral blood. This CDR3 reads CASSRSGYSSYNEQFF. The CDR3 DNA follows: TGTGCCAGCAGTCGATCGGGGTACAGCTCCTACAATGAGCAGTTCTTC.